These 13 T cell receptor beta chains came from one sample sequenced in a study of cytomegalovirus exposure and HLA in healthy donors (dated by TCRdb to the late 2010s). The library came from the immunoSEQ multiplex PCR assay. The multiplex PCR relied on a mix of 60 forward primers for TCR Vbeta segments and 13 reverse primers for TCR Jbeta segments. TCRdb took over this immuneACCESS table, retaining in-frame rearrangements with V and J assigned. Such tables are incomplete; in checked studies, under half of the missing clones stem from an unresolved V gene, and the remainder is unexplained. This sample is represented by around 200,000 clones; roughly 80% of them were singletons. Of the sample, approximately 3.1% is held by the ten largest clones. The sequenced sample was PBMCs. All receptors come from a woman in her twenties or thirties in good health and CMV-seropositive.

Only a few counts were recorded for this clone. The rearrangement links TRBV5-1 to TRBJ1-3; D gene uncertain. V lost 1 base and J 0 bases, leaving 8 bases between the germline ends. The germline CDR1 and CDR2 sequences are SGHRS and YFSETQ. The CDR3 covers 15 residues. The CDR3 DNA follows: TGCGCCAGCAGCTTGTGGGCCTCCTCTGGAAACACCATATATTTT. This sequence encodes CASSLWASSGNTIYF. The full variable domain, completed using reference TRBV5-1 and TRBJ1-3, is KAGVTQTPRYLIKTRGQQVTLSCSPISGHRSVSWYQQTPGQGLQFLFEYFSETQRNKGNFPGRFSGRQFSNSRSEMNVSTLELGDSALYLCASSLWASSGNTIYFGEGSWLTVV.

This chain uses TRBV5-8 with TRBJ2-7; 9 nucleotides agree with TRBD1. The CDR3 length is 14 residues. Germline-derived CDR1 and CDR2 are SGHTS and YDEGEE. The V gene end was trimmed by 5 bases and the J gene end by 4 bases; junction bases not matched to a gene: 7. CDR3 in amino acids: CASSPGTGRYEQYF. DNA for the CDR3: TGTGCCAGCAGTCCTGGGACAGGGAGGTACGAGCAGTACTTC.

The rearrangement uses TRBV5-4 and TRBJ2-2; 9 nucleotides line up with TRBD1. The V and J ends lost 4 bases and 5 bases, in that order; junction bases with no gene match: 9. This CDR3 region has 16 residues. The germline V gene has CDR1 SGHNT and CDR2 YYREEE (reference sequence). CDR3 DNA: TGTGCCAGCAGCCCCGGGACAGGGATTGGAACCGGGGAGCTGTTTTTT. It encodes CASSPGTGIGTGELFF.

V and J are TRBV28 and TRBJ2-7, with a weak D call TRBD2 (5 bases). This CDR3 is 13 amino acids long. Trimming removed 7 bases from V and 0 bases from J, with 10 bases in between. Germline CDR1 reads MDHEN; CDR2 reads SYDVKM. The CDR3 is CASKEGNSYEQYF. The CDR3 coding sequence is TGTGCCAGCAAAGAGGGAAACTCCTACGAGCAGTACTTC.

V usage is TRBV5-4 and J usage is TRBJ2-7; 12 bases match TRBD1. The V gene's germline CDR1 is SGHNT and CDR2 YYREEE (reference sequence). The CDR3 has 15 amino acids. The ends lost 1 base at V and 6 bases at J; junction bases unmatched: 5. CDR3 DNA: TGTGCCAGCAGCTTGAGAGGGGGACAGGGGGCCGAGCAGTACTTC. Translating gives CASSLRGGQGAEQYF.

The genes are TRBV10-3 and TRBJ1-5; 10 bases fit TRBD1. The CDR3 sequence is 16 residues long. Germline assignment: CDR1 ENHRY and CDR2 SYGVKD. With V trimmed by 10 bases and J by 3 bases, 12 bases remained unmatched. CDR3 in amino acids: CATKSTGGQDNQPQHF. The CDR3 nucleotides are TGTGCCACAAAATCGACAGGGGGCCAGGACAATCAGCCCCAGCATTTT.

The rearrangement links TRBV4-2 to TRBJ1-1; 9 bases line up with TRBD1. The CDR3 extends over 17 amino acids. Germline V gene sequence: CDR1 LGHNA, CDR2 YNFKEQ. V dropped 2 bases and J dropped 2; count of bases not matched to a gene: 9. CDR3 loop: CASSQYRGLVSNTEAFF. CDR3 nucleotide sequence: TGTGCCAGCAGCCAATACAGGGGGCTCGTAAGCAACACTGAAGCTTTCTTT.

The genes are TRBV28 and TRBJ2-1; TRBD2 matches 7 bases. CDR3 length equals 16 residues. CDR1 is MDHEN and CDR2 is SYDVKM in the germline V gene. V trimming: 2 bases; J trimming: 7 bases; junction bases outside the gene matches: 11. CDR3 sequence (DNA): TGTGCCAGCAGTTTAAGACTAGCCCCAAACGGGAATGAGCAGTTCTTC. Amino acids: CASSLRLAPNGNEQFF.

This clone occurred a few times. This chain joins TRBV7-9 and TRBJ2-2; TRBD2 might be the D (5 bases). There are 15 residues in the CDR3. Looked up from germline, CDR1 is SEHNR and CDR2 is FQNEAQ (reference sequence). V lost 5 bases and J 0 bases, leaving 10 bases between the germline ends. The CDR3 DNA sequence: TGTGCCAGCAGCCAGGACTGGTCGAACACCGGGGAGCTGTTTTTT. It is translated as CASSQDWSNTGELFF.

This chain joins TRBV27 and TRBJ2-7; 11 nucleotides line up with TRBD2. This CDR3 is 15 amino acids long. V shed 5 bases, J shed 6 bases, and the junction held 9 bases outside the gene matches. The germline gives CDR1 MNHEY, CDR2 SMNVEV (reference sequence). CDR3 sequence reads: CASSTLAGASPEQYF. The CDR3, as DNA: TGTGCCAGCAGTACACTAGCGGGAGCAAGTCCCGAGCAGTACTTC.

The chain joins TRBV5-1 to TRBJ2-3, with 10 bases aligning to TRBD2. Trimming at V came to 0 bases and at J to 4 bases, leaving 5 bases not matched to a gene. The CDR3 spans 16 residues. CDR1 and CDR2 (germline): SGHRS, YFSETQ. Written as DNA, the CDR3 is TGCGCCAGCAGCTTGGCAGCGGGAGGGCCCGCAGATACGCAGTATTTT. It specifies CASSLAAGGPADTQYF. The entire variable domain, with the rest obtained from reference TRBV5-1 and TRBJ2-3, is as follows: KAGVTQTPRYLIKTRGQQVTLSCSPISGHRSVSWYQQTPGQGLQFLFEYFSETQRNKGNFPGRFSGRQFSNSRSEMNVSTLELGDSALYLCASSLAAGGPADTQYFGPGTRLTVL.

This clone was found a few times. The CDR3 bases are TGTGCCAGCAGCGTAGGGAGCGGTTCCTACAATGAGCAGTTCTTC. Amino acids: CASSVGSGSYNEQFF. The chain links TRBV9 to TRBJ2-1; tentative D call: TRBD2 (5 bases). Trimming took off 0 bases at V and 1 base at J, with 8 bases between the two ends. Germline loops: CDR1 SGDLS, CDR2 YYNGEE. The CDR3 runs to 15 residues.

The chain uses TRBV6-1 and TRBJ2-5; tentative D call: TRBD2 (6 bases). Germline CDR1 reads MNHNS; CDR2 reads SASEGT. This CDR3 has 15 amino acids. V gave up 5 bases and J gave up 2 bases, with 15 bases separating them. The CDR3 sequence is CASSNNRGRQETQYF. The CDR3 coding sequence is TGTGCCAGCAGTAATAATCGGGGGAGACAAGAGACCCAGTACTTC.